This TCR beta chain appears in the sequencing data of a study of T cells in localized non-small cell lung cancer. The study's findings and limits: Greater blood T cell density accompanied longer overall survival. Sequencing, confined to only one tumor region, leaves heterogeneity possible. A median of approximately 50 of the top 100 tumor clones appeared in adjacent lung, which was paired and uninvolved.

The junction had 1 base not matched to a gene; V was cut back by 1 base and J by 5 bases. The CDR3 extends over 13 amino acids. Germline CDR1 and CDR2: SGHTA and FQGNSA. On this clone: The antigen is undetermined.

Here immunoSEQ multiplex PCR was the method, and the copy in TCRdb shows in-frame clones only, minus some. The table lists 40,000 or so clones, roughly 87% of them singletons. The sequence derives from a male donor aged 60 or older with stage III squamous cell lung carcinoma. The chain recombines TRBV7-2 with TRBJ1-1; 7 positions match TRBD1. The sequencing used peripheral blood, collected before any cancer treatment. The CDR3 DNA is TGTGCCAGCAGCTTAGGACAGGGAACTGAAGCTTTCTTT. It encodes CASSLGQGTEAFF.